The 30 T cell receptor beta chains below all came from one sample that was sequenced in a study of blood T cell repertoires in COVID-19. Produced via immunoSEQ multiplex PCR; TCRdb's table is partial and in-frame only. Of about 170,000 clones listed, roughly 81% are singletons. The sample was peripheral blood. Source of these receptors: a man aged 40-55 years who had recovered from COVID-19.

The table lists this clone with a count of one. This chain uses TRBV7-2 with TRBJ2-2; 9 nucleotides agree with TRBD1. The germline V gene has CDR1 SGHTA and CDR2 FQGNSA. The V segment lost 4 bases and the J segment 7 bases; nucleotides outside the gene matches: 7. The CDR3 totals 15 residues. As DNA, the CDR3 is TGTGCCAGCAGCTCCTACAGGGGGCGCGGCGGGGAGCTGTTTTTT. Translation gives CASSSYRGRGGELFF.

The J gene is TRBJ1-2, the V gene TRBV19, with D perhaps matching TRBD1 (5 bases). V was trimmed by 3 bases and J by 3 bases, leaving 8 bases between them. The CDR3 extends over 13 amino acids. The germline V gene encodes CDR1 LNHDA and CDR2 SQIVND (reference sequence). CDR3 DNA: TGTGCCAGTAGTATTGGACACTACTATGGCTACACCTTC. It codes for CASSIGHYYGYTF.

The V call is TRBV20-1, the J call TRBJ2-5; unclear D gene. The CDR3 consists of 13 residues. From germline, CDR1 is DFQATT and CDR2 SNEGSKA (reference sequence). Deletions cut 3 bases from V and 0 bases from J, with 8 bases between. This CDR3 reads CSASGSDQETQYF. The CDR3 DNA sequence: TGCAGTGCTAGTGGCTCGGACCAAGAGACCCAGTACTTC.

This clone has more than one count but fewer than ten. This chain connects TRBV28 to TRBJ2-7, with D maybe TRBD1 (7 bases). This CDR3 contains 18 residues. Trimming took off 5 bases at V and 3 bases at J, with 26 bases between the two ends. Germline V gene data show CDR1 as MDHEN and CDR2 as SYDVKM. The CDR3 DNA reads TGTGCCAGCAGTCCATCGGACAGGCTAAGCGGGTGGAACTACGAGCAGTACTTC. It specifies CASSPSDRLSGWNYEQYF.

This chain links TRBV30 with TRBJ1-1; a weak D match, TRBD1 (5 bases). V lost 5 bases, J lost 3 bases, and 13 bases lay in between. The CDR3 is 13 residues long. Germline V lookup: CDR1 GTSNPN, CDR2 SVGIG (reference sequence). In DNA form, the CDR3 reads TGTGCCTGGGTGGGGGGGTCCTACACTGAAGCTTTCTTT. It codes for CAWVGGSYTEAFF.

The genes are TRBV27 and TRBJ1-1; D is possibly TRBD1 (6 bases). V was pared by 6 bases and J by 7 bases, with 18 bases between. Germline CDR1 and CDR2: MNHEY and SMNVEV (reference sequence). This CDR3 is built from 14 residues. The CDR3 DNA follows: TGTGCCAGCAGCCAGGGGCGAAGGAAATTTGAAGCTTTCTTT. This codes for CASSQGRRKFEAFF.

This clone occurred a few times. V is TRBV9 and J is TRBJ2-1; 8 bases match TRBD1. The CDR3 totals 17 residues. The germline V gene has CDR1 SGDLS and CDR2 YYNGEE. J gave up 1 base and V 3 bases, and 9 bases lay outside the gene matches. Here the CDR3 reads CASSARTRTGSYNEQFF. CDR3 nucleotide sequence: TGTGCCAGCAGCGCCCGTACCAGGACAGGGTCCTACAATGAGCAGTTCTTC.

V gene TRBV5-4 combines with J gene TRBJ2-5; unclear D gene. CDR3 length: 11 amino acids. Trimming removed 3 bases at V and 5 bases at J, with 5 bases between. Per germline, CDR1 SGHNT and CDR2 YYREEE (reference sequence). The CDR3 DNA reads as TGTGCCAGCAGCTGGAGTGAGACCCAGTACTTC. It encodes CASSWSETQYF.

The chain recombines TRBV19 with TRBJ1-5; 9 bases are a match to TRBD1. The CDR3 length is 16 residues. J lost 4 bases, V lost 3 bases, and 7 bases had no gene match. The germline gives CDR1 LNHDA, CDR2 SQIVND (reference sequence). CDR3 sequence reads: CASSMTGQGWNQPQHF. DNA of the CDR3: TGTGCCAGTAGTATGACGGGACAGGGTTGGAATCAGCCCCAGCATTTT.

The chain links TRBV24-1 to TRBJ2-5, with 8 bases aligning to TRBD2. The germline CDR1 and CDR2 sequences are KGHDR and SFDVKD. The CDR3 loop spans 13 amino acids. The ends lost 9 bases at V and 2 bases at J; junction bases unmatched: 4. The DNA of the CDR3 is TGTGCCACCGGACCGGGGGGGCAAGAGACCCAGTACTTC. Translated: CATGPGGQETQYF.

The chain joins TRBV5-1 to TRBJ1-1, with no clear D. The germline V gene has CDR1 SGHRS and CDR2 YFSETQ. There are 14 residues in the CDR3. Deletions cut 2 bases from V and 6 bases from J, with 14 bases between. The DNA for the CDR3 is TGCGCCAGCAGCTTTGGCGGTGATGATCCTGAAGCTTTCTTT. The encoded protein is CASSFGGDDPEAFF.

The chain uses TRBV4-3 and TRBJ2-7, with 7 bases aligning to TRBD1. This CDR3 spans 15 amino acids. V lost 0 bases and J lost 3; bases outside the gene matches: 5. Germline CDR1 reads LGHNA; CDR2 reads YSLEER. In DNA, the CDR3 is TGCGCCAGCAGCCAAGATCCGGACAGGAGCTACGAGCAGTACTTC. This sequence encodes CASSQDPDRSYEQYF.

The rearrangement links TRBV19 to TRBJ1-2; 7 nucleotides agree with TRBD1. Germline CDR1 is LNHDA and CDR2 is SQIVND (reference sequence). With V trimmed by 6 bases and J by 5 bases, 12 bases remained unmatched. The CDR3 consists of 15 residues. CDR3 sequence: CASRSVGGGEYGYTF. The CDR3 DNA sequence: TGTGCCAGTAGGTCGGTTGGAGGGGGCGAATATGGCTACACCTTC.

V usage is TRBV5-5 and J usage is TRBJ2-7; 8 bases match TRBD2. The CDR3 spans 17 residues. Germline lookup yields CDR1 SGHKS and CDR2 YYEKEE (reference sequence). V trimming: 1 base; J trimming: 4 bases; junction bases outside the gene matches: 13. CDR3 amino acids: CASSLKGRREGLYEQYF. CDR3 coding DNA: TGTGCCAGCAGCTTGAAAGGGAGACGGGAGGGATTGTACGAGCAGTACTTC.

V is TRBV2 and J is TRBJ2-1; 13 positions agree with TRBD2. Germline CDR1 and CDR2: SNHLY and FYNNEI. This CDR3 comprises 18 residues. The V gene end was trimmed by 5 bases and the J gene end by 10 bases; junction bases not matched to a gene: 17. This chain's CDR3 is CASSKRELGLAGVREQFF. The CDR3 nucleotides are TGTGCCAGCAGTAAAAGAGAGCTTGGACTAGCGGGAGTACGGGAGCAGTTCTTC.

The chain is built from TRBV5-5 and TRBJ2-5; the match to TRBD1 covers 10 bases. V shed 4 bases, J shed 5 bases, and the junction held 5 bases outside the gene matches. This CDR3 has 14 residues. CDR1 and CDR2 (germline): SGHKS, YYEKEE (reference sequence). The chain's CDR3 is CASSPTGGLETQYF. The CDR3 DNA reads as TGTGCCAGCAGCCCGACAGGGGGCTTGGAGACCCAGTACTTC.

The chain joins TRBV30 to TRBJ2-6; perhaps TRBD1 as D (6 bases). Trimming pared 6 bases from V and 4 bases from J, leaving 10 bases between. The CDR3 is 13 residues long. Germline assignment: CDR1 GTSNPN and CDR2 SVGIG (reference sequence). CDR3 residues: CACTGTGANVLTF. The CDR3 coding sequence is TGTGCCTGCACAGGGACCGGGGCCAACGTCCTGACTTTC.

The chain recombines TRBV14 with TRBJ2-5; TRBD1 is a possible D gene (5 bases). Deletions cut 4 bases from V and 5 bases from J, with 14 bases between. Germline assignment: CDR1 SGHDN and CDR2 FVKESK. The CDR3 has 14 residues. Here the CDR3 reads CASSPTGTRETQYF. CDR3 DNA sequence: TGTGCCAGCAGCCCTACAGGTACCAGGGAGACCCAGTACTTC.

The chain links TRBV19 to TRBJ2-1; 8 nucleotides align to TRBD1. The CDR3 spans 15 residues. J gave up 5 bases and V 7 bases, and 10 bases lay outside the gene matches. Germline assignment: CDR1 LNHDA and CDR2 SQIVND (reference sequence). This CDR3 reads CASKLRDRRNNEQFF. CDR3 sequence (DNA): TGTGCCAGTAAATTAAGGGACAGGAGAAACAATGAGCAGTTCTTC.

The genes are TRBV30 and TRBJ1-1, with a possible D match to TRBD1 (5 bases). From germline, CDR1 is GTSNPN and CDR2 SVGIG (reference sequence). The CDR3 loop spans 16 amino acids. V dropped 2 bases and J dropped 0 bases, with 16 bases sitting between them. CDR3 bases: TGTGCCTGGAGTTTCCAATCTGCAGGGCTGAACACTGAAGCTTTCTTT. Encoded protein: CAWSFQSAGLNTEAFF.

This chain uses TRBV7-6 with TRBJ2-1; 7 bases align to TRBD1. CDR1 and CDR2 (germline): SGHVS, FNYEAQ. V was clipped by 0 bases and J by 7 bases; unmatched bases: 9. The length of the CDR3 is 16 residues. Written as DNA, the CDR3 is TGTGCCAGCAGCTTAGCACAGGGGACCAATTGGAATGAGCAGTTCTTC. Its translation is CASSLAQGTNWNEQFF.

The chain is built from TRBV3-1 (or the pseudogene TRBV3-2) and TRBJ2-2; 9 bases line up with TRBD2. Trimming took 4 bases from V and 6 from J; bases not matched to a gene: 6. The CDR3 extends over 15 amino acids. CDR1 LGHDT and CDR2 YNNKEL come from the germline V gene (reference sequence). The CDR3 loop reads CASSRGTSSPGELFF. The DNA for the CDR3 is TGTGCCAGCAGCCGCGGGACTAGCTCTCCCGGGGAGCTGTTTTTT.

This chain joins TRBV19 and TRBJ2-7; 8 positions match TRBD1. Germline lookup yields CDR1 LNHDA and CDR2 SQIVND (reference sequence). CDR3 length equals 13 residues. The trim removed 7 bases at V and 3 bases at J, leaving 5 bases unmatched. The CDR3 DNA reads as TGTGCCAGTAAGGGACAGGAACACTACGAGCAGTACTTC. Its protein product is CASKGQEHYEQYF.

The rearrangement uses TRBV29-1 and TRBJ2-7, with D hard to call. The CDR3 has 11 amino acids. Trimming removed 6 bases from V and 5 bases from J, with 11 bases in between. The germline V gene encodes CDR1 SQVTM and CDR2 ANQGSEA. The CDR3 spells CSVQTADEQYF. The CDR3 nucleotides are TGCAGCGTCCAAACCGCGGACGAGCAGTACTTC.

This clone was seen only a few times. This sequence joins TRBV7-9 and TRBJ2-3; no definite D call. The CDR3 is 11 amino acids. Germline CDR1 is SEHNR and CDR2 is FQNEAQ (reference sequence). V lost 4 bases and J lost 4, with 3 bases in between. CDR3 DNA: TGTGCCAGCAGCTCCTCAGATACGCAGTATTTT. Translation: CASSSSDTQYF.

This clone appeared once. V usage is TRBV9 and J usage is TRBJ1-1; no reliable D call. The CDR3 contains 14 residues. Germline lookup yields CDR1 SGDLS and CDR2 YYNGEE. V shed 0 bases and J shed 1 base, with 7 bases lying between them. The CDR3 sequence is CASSVGGSNTEAFF. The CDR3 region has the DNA TGTGCCAGCAGCGTAGGAGGTTCGAACACTGAAGCTTTCTTT.

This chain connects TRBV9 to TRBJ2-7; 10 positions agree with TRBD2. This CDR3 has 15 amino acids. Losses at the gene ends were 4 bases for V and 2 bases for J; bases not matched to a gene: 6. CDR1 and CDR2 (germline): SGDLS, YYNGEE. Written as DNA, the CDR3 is TGTGCCAGCAGCACGGGACTAGCGAGGCCCTACGAGCAGTACTTC. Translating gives CASSTGLARPYEQYF.

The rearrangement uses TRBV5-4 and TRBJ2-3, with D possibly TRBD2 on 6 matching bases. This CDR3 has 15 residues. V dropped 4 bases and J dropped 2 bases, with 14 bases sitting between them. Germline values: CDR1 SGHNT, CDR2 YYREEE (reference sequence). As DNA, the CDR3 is TGTGCCAGCAGCGGGTTCCGGGGGACCACAGATACGCAGTATTTT. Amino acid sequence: CASSGFRGTTDTQYF.

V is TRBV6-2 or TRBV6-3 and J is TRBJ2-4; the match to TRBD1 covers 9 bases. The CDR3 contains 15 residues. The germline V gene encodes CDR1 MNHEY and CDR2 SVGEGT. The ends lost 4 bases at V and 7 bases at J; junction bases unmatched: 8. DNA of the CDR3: TGTGCCAGCAGTTCCGCCGGGACAGGGAGGAACATTCAGTACTTC. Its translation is CASSSAGTGRNIQYF.

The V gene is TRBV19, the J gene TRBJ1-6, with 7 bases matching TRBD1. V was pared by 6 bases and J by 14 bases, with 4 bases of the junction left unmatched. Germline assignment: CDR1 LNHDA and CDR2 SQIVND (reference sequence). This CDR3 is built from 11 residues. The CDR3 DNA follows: TGTGCCAGTAGCGGGGGACAGACCCTCCACTTT. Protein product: CASSGGQTLHF.